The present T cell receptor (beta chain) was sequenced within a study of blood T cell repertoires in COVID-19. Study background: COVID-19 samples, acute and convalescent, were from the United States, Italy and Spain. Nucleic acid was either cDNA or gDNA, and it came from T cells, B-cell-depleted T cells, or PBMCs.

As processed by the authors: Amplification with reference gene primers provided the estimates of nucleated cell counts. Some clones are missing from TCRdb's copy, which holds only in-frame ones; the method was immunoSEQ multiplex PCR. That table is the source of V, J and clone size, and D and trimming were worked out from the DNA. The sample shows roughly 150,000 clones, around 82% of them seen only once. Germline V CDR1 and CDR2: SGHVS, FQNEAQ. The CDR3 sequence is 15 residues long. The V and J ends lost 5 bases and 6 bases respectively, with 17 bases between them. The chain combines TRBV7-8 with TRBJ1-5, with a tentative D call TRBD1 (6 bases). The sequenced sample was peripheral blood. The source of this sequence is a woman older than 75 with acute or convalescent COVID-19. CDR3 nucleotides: TGTGCCAGCAGCCCCCCAGGACAGAGTCTTCAGCCCCAGCATTTT. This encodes CASSPPGQSLQPQHF.